This T cell receptor (beta chain) was documented in a study of T cells in severe cutaneous drug reactions (dated by TCRdb to between 2019 and 2020). With regard to the full study: Between about 2011 and 2019, patients were recruited from Taiwan, Thailand and a European registry network. Bulk TCR sequencing was combined with single-cell sequencing, quantitative PCR validation, functional assays and transgenic mouse experiments. The libraries were made with iRepertoire multiplex PCR, and the authors referred to a comparison in which iRepertoire and 5' RACE methods, with or without UMI, captured abundant clonotypes to a similar degree. Patients in either the acute or the recovery stage provided biological samples, such as blister fluids/cells and PBMC. Enrollment was limited to patients whose SJS/TEN or DRESS diagnosis was probable or definite according to RegiSCAR criteria. The Naranjo algorithm and the ALDEN drug causality algorithm were used to identify the culprit drug.

Sequenced donors were patients with carbamazepine-induced Stevens-Johnson syndrome or toxic epidermal necrolysis (CBZ-SJS/TEN). To look for drug-specific clonotypes, next-generation sequencing was used to profile the T cell receptor repertoires of patients with drug-induced severe cutaneous adverse reactions. The RNA source was either peripheral blood mononuclear cells or blister cells from skin lesions. As concerns this clonotype: The antigen this receptor binds is unknown.

For both bulk and single-cell sequencing, libraries were prepared with the iRepertoire multiplex PCR system and TCR subtype-specific primers. Multiplex PCR with primers aimed at the V, D and J gene regions produced the bulk TCR beta libraries. Bulk TCR library preparation used roughly 90-550 ng of RNA per sample as input. An Illumina MiSeq was used to sequence bulk TCR beta amplicons. Per the authors' processing: Sample misassignments and low-quality sequencing reads were filtered out during quality control steps. CDR3 was defined as the amino acids between the V-gene Y[YFLI]C motif and the J-segment [FW]GXGT motif. CDR3 clonotypes and TRBV and TRBJ gene assignments were based on the IMGT database. TRBV expression in each sample was normalized to the mean expression of the same gene in PBMC from about 42 healthy donors. Following reprocessing of the reads by TCRdb, the data hold one row per CDR3 protein sequence and no DNA is available. The V and J calls come from TCRdb's annotation, not from the publication. The table for this sample records under 3,000 distinct CDR3 sequences. The top ten clonotypes cover approximately 50% of the sample.

The germline V gene provides CDR1 KGHSH and CDR2 LQKENI. Counted from cysteine to phenylalanine, this CDR3 has 12 amino acids. Only the protein sequence is given. Study-wide findings and limitations: All seven CBZ-SJS/TEN blister samples contained a public TCRbeta CDR3 (mean 13.57%), which was undetectable or scarce in tolerant-control and healthy-donor PBMC. Whether the public TCR generalizes to SJS/TEN caused by other drugs was noted by the authors as still needing further study. CBZ-SJS/TEN patients showed strongly increased TRBV12-4 usage, with averages of 25% to 40% in blister cells and about 5% in PBMC.

The sample taken for sequencing was cells from a skin blister. Interpreted using the paper, the cell subset or site label stands for: unsorted cells from skin lesion blisters. In this chain, TRBV18 is recombined with TRBJ2-3. The TCR comes from a human donor with toxic epidermal necrolysis, a severe cutaneous drug reaction. The CDR3 protein is CASSPVLDTQYF.